One sample yielded the 21 T cell receptor beta chains listed below, sequenced in a study of blood T cell repertoires in COVID-19. Only in-frame clones appear in the TCRdb table, and some are missing; sequencing was by immunoSEQ multiplex PCR. The sample has under 250,000 clones, more than 80% seen once; the top ten hold more than 3%. What was sequenced was PBMCs or T cells enriched from blood (not recorded which). These receptors were taken from a woman under 30 in a cohort exposed to, infected with or recovered from COVID-19 (not recorded which).

This clone was seen once. The chain carries TRBV9 and TRBJ2-1, with a possible D match to TRBD2 (6 bases). This CDR3 region has 15 residues. From germline, CDR1 is SGDLS and CDR2 YYNGEE. Trimming cost V 3 bases and J 2 bases, with 12 bases left between them. Here the CDR3 reads CASSAPGTPYNEQFF. The CDR3, as DNA: TGTGCCAGCAGCGCCCCCGGGACTCCCTACAATGAGCAGTTCTTC.

The chain is built from TRBV18 and TRBJ1-1; TRBD1 matches at 7 bases. CDR1 is KGHSH, CDR2 LQKENI, per germline. V lost 3 bases to trimming and J lost 8 bases; unmatched junction nucleotides: 9. The CDR3 spans 14 residues. The CDR3 bases are TGTGCCAGCTCACCCGACGAAGGGACAGTAGAAGCTTTCTTT. Protein product: CASSPDEGTVEAFF.

V is TRBV18 and J is TRBJ1-6, with 8 nucleotides matching TRBD1. Germline V gene lookup returns CDR1 KGHSH and CDR2 LQKENI. Trimming removed 6 bases from V and 9 bases from J; junction bases left unmatched: 10. This CDR3 spans 15 amino acids. CDR3 nucleotide sequence: TGTGCCAGCTCTTCGGACAGGGCTAGGGTTTCACCCCTCCACTTT. It yields the protein CASSSDRARVSPLHF. Supplemented by reference TRBV18 and TRBJ1-6, the full variable domain reads NAGVMQNPRHLVRRRGQEARLRCSPMKGHSHVYWYRQLPEEGLKFMVYLQKENIIDESGMPKERFSAEFPKEGPSILRIQQVVRGDSAAYFCASSSDRARVSPLHFGNGTRLTVT.

V is TRBV5-1 and J is TRBJ2-1; perhaps TRBD1 as D (6 bases). Trimming took off 0 bases at V and 2 bases at J, with 9 bases between the two ends. The CDR3 has 15 residues. The germline V gene encodes CDR1 SGHRS and CDR2 YFSETQ. CDR3 nucleotide sequence: TGCGCCAGCAGCTTGGAACAGGGAACCTACAATGAGCAGTTCTTC. Protein sequence: CASSLEQGTYNEQFF.

CDR3 in amino acids: CASRVTGIQPQHF. For the CDR3, the DNA is TGTGCCAGCAGGGTTACAGGGATTCAGCCCCAGCATTTT. V gene TRBV2 combines with J gene TRBJ1-5, with D possibly being TRBD1 (6 bases). The CDR3 is 13 amino acids. From germline, CDR1 is SNHLY and CDR2 FYNNEI. The V end was cut by 6 bases, the J end by 6 bases, with 12 bases between.

J is TRBJ2-7 and V is TRBV24-1, with D possibly being TRBD2 (5 bases). Trimming stripped 2 bases from V and 2 bases from J, with 15 bases between. Germline V gene sequence: CDR1 KGHDR, CDR2 SFDVKD. The CDR3 spans 16 residues. CDR3 region: CATSDWTGLGTYEQYF. DNA of the CDR3: TGTGCCACCAGTGATTGGACCGGGCTCGGGACCTACGAGCAGTACTTC.

This clone was observed once. The chain combines TRBV21-1 with TRBJ2-1; TRBD2 is the table's D call and was not checked against the DNA. TRBV21-1 is a listed pseudogene. This CDR3 has 14 residues. Written as DNA, the CDR3 is TGTGCCAGCAGCATCGGACTAGCGGGAGAAAGGCAGTTCTTC. The encoded protein is CASSIGLAGERQFF.

The chain joins TRBV2 to TRBJ1-1; possibly TRBD1 for D (6 bases). The CDR3 is 11 amino acids. Per germline, CDR1 SNHLY and CDR2 FYNNEI. V shed 6 bases and J shed 8 bases, with 10 bases lying between them. CDR3 in DNA: TGTGCCAGCAGGGGCGGACAGGAAGCTTTCTTT. Protein: CASRGGQEAFF.

The chain couples TRBV24-1 to TRBJ2-3; 8 bases agree with TRBD1. The CDR3 has 14 residues. CDR1 and CDR2 from the germline V gene are KGHDR and SFDVKD. V lost 12 bases to trimming and J lost 4 bases; unmatched junction nucleotides: 11. This CDR3 reads CAANSQGGADTQYF. The CDR3 DNA sequence: TGTGCCGCCAACTCACAGGGGGGCGCAGATACGCAGTATTTT.

The gene calls are TRBV19 and TRBJ2-7, with D possibly being TRBD2 (5 bases). This CDR3 has 14 residues. From germline, CDR1 is LNHDA and CDR2 SQIVND (reference sequence). Trimming took off 0 bases at V and 4 bases at J, with 10 bases between the two ends. CDR3 residues: CASSIDSGGYEQYF. The CDR3 region has the DNA TGTGCCAGTAGTATAGATTCTGGCGGGTACGAGCAGTACTTC. Full variable domain (remainder filled in from reference TRBV19 and TRBJ2-7): DGGITQSPKYLFRKEGQNVTLSCEQNLNHDAMYWYRQDPGQGLRLIYYSQIVNDFQKGDIAEGYSVSREKKESFPLTVTSAQKNPTAFYLCASSIDSGGYEQYFGPGTRLTVT.

The chain joins TRBV19 to TRBJ1-5; D is possibly TRBD1 (6 bases). CDR1 and CDR2 from the germline V gene are LNHDA and SQIVND (reference sequence). The CDR3 is 16 amino acids. Trimming cost V 6 bases and J 0 bases, with 15 bases left between them. The CDR3 protein is CASRLARTASNQPQHF. Written as DNA, the CDR3 is TGTGCCAGTAGACTCGCCCGGACAGCTAGCAATCAGCCCCAGCATTTT.

The chain recombines TRBV6-5 with TRBJ2-7, with unresolved D. The V and J ends lost 2 bases and 3 bases respectively, with 11 bases between them. Germline values: CDR1 MNHEY, CDR2 SVGAGI. This CDR3 has 14 amino acids. CDR3 nucleotide sequence: TGTGCCAGCAGTTACCGCGTAGCTGGCTACGAGCAGTACTTC. Its translation: CASSYRVAGYEQYF.

The CDR3 nucleotides read TGTGCCAGCAGCCCTGGGACAGGGGATCAGCCCCAGCATTTT. Protein sequence: CASSPGTGDQPQHF. The chain combines TRBV7-9 with TRBJ1-5; 10 nucleotides line up with TRBD1. Germline V gene lookup returns CDR1 SEHNR and CDR2 FQNEAQ (reference sequence). After removal of 5 bases from V and 5 bases from J, the junction contained 3 bases not matched to a gene. The CDR3 runs to 14 residues.

V gene TRBV6-5 combines with J gene TRBJ2-1; 11 bases map to TRBD2. The CDR3 length is 15 residues. The germline gives CDR1 MNHEY, CDR2 SVGAGI. V dropped 6 bases and J dropped 5; count of bases not matched to a gene: 6. The CDR3, as DNA: TGTGCCAGCAGGTCACTAGCGGGGGCTGACAATGAGCAGTTCTTC. Encoded protein: CASRSLAGADNEQFF.

The chain links TRBV5-1 to TRBJ1-1, with D possibly being TRBD1 (5 bases). Germline V gene lookup returns CDR1 SGHRS and CDR2 YFSETQ. V shed 1 base and J shed 1 base, with 11 bases lying between them. The CDR3 length is 15 residues. CDR3 amino acids: CASSLSGAPNTEAFF. The CDR3 region has the DNA TGCGCCAGCAGCTTGAGTGGGGCCCCGAACACTGAAGCTTTCTTT.

This chain links TRBV14 with TRBJ2-7, with D unresolved. The CDR3 consists of 17 residues. Germline-derived CDR1 and CDR2 are SGHDN and FVKESK. Between the trimmed V and J ends, which lost 0 bases and 2 bases, there was a span of 17 bases. CDR3 coding DNA: TGTGCCAGCAGCCAAGAGTCCAGTACAATTTACCCCTACGAGCAGTACTTC. It encodes CASSQESSTIYPYEQYF. Full variable domain (missing parts from reference TRBV14 and TRBJ2-7): EAGVTQFPSHSVIEKGQTVTLRCDPISGHDNLYWYRRVMGKEIKFLLHFVKESKQDESGMPNNRFLAERTGGTYSTLKVQPAELEDSGVYFCASSQESSTIYPYEQYFGPGTRLTVT.

This clone was seen repeatedly, ten times or more. The chain links TRBV2 to TRBJ1-4, with 8 bases matching TRBD1. The CDR3 is made up of 14 amino acids. After removal of 5 bases from V and 7 bases from J, the junction contained 6 bases not matched to a gene. Per germline, CDR1 SNHLY and CDR2 FYNNEI. CDR3 DNA sequence: TGTGCCAGCAGTACAGGGGGAGGCGGTGAAAAACTGTTTTTT. It translates to CASSTGGGGEKLFF.

V is TRBV5-1 and J is TRBJ2-7, with a tentative D call TRBD1 (5 bases). The CDR3 runs 14 residues. CDR1 and CDR2 (germline): SGHRS, YFSETQ. Trimming left V 5 bases short and J 0 bases short, with 12 bases between. The CDR3 sequence: CASRFRRDSYEQYF. CDR3 sequence (DNA): TGCGCCAGCAGGTTCCGCAGGGACTCCTACGAGCAGTACTTC.

This CDR3 is CASSAWPRGISYEQYF. Here the CDR3 DNA reads TGTGCCAGCAGTGCCTGGCCAAGGGGCATCTCCTACGAGCAGTACTTC. The chain is built from TRBV6-1 and TRBJ2-7; a possible D gene is TRBD1 (5 bases). V lost 4 bases, J lost 0 bases, and 16 bases lay in between. The germline V gene has CDR1 MNHNS and CDR2 SASEGT. The CDR3 covers 16 residues.

The chain uses TRBV13 and TRBJ2-7; 9 bases map to TRBD2. Germline lookup yields CDR1 PRHDT and CDR2 FYEKMQ (reference sequence). The J segment lost 0 bases and the V segment lost 5 bases, leaving 5 bases of the junction unmatched. The CDR3 is made up of 15 amino acids. The CDR3 nucleotides are TGTGCCAGCAGCGCTCTAGCGGGAAACTCCTACGAGCAGTACTTC. Its translation is CASSALAGNSYEQYF.

The chain employs TRBV29-1 and TRBJ1-4, with TRBD1 matching over 7 bases. There are 13 residues in the CDR3. Losses at the gene ends were 4 bases for V and 12 bases for J; bases not matched to a gene: 11. Germline V lookup: CDR1 SQVTM, CDR2 ANQGSEA. DNA of the CDR3: TGCAGCGTTGCCAGACAGGGTGGGGCAGAACTGTTTTTT. Residues: CSVARQGGAELFF.